This TCR beta chain appears in the sequencing data of a study of OX40 agonist ivuxolimab in advanced cancers. Here immunoSEQ multiplex PCR was the method, and the copy in TCRdb shows in-frame clones only, minus some. The profile shows tens of thousands of clones, under 90% of them singletons. From germline, CDR1 is SEHNR and CDR2 FQNEAQ (reference sequence). V was cut by 4 bases and J by 0 bases, with 6 bases left in between. The CDR3 is 13 residues long. The V call is TRBV7-9, the J call TRBJ1-2; D gene uncertain. The sample in question was CD4+ or CD8+ T cells sorted from blood, obtained in a trial of the OX40 agonist ivuxolimab. This receptor was identified in an adult with an advanced solid tumor such as melanoma, head and neck, liver or kidney cancer. This chain's CDR3 is CASSYETNYGYTF. The CDR3, as DNA: TGTGCCAGCAGCTACGAAACTAACTATGGCTACACCTTC. Full variable domain (missing parts from reference TRBV7-9 and TRBJ1-2): DTGVSQNPRHKITKRGQNVTFRCDPISEHNRLYWYRQTLGQGPEFLTYFQNEAQLEKSRLLSDRFSAERPKGSFSTLEIQRTEQGDSAMYLCASSYETNYGYTFGSGTRLTVV.